The clone carrying this TCR beta chain was seen once. The table came from immunoSEQ multiplex PCR; TCRdb's copy has only in-frame clones and leaves some out. The sample gives 100,000 to 150,000 clones, about 96% of which show up once; about 1.7% is in the top ten. The CDR3 runs 12 residues. The V and J ends lost 0 bases and 6 bases respectively, with 5 bases between them. CDR1 is LGHNA, CDR2 YSLEER, per germline. These data are taken from a study of cytomegalovirus exposure and HLA in healthy donors. This TCR was sampled from a man aged 18 to 30 in good health and CMV-seronegative. The chain carries TRBV4-3 and TRBJ1-2; tentative D call: TRBD1 (5 bases). Sequenced input: PBMCs. The CDR3 is CASSQEGDGYTF. CDR3 nucleotides: TGCGCCAGCAGCCAAGAAGGGGATGGCTACACCTTC.